Described below is a single TCR beta chain sequence and its context. Categorization into cohorts depended on clinical history that participants reported. The recovered donors of Cohort 3 showed two negative PCRs, clearance, or symptom resolution. Repertoires were generated with immunoSEQ multiplex PCR, while TCRdb's copy carries only in-frame clones and drops some. The table shows over 110,000 clones, with 87% occurring only once. The sample originates from a study of blood T cell repertoires in COVID-19. This clonotype was obtained from a man between 60 and 70 years old who had recovered from COVID-19. Sequenced material: PBMCs or T cells enriched from blood (not recorded which).

CDR3 residues: CASSVLAALSTNEQFF. CDR3 bases: TGTGCCAGCAGCGTTTTAGCGGCTCTTTCAACCAATGAGCAGTTCTTC. This chain connects TRBV9 to TRBJ2-1; maybe TRBD2 (6 bases). Deletions cut 2 bases from V and 6 bases from J, with 18 bases between. CDR3 length: 16 amino acids. The germline gives CDR1 SGDLS, CDR2 YYNGEE.